This TCR beta chain was identified in a study of cytomegalovirus exposure and HLA in healthy donors. Whole-study context: An early data release held tens of millions of unique TCRs from HLA-typed donors. Study-wide points: According to a later analysis, donors in an Asian-associated ancestry cluster reportedly had fewer N-insertions than the approximately 620-donor mean. Equally common other TCR beta chains were less clonally expanded than HLA-associated ones, a later analysis found. Associated with cytomegalovirus, according to the listing, were 150 to 200 TCR beta chains.

Comment on this clone: Its antigen remains unidentified. Sequence at one end of the junction differs from germline and may be a read error.

CDR3 size: 11 residues. Germline assignment: CDR1 SNHLY and CDR2 FYNNEI. The primer mix had 60 Vbeta and 13 Jbeta primers. The table came from immunoSEQ multiplex PCR; TCRdb's copy has only in-frame clones and leaves some out. The sample table sets out tens of thousands of clones. Sequencing was done on a sample of PBMCs. The chain joins TRBV2 to TRBJ2-1; 12 nucleotides match TRBD1. The source is a woman in her thirties or forties in good health and CMV-seropositive. Here the CDR3 reads CASSWDRGRIF. CDR3 coding DNA: TGTGCCAGCAGTTGGGACAGGGGGCGGATCTTC.